This T cell receptor beta chain was sequenced in a study of T cells in Graves' hyperthyroidism and ophthalmopathy. Study-wide findings and caveats: Ophthalmopathy and stable hyperthyroidism were told apart by a 13 V-J model.

RNA transcripts were the template for amplifying TCR beta CDR3 regions. Carried out on the TCR CDR3, a first-round RT-PCR used the HTBI primer set. TCRdb used MiXCR to reprocess the multiplex PCR reads, holding one entry per CDR3 protein. The sample lists over 250,000 distinct CDR3 sequences; 20% to 30% were seen once. PBMCs were sourced from approximately 9.3 ml fresh peripheral blood. This clonotype was seen many times. What it recognizes is unknown. This CDR3 spans 12 amino acids. Germline V gene lookup returns CDR1 SGHRS and CDR2 YFSETQ. V was trimmed by 3 bases and J by 3 bases, leaving 7 bases between them.

Sequencing input: blood. This chain uses TRBV5-1 with TRBJ2-7; D ambiguous. This sequence was found in a man between 35 and 55 years old with Graves' hyperthyroidism that later progressed to Graves' ophthalmopathy. CDR3 coding DNA: TGCGCCAGCAGCTCGGGTCACTACGAGCAGTACTTC. Protein: CASSSGHYEQYF. The full variable domain, rest sourced from reference TRBV5-1 and TRBJ2-7, is KAGVTQTPRYLIKTRGQQVTLSCSPISGHRSVSWYQQTPGQGLQFLFEYFSETQRNKGNFPGRFSGRQFSNSRSEMNVSTLELGDSALYLCASSSGHYEQYFGPGTRLTVT.